This T cell receptor (beta chain) emerged from a study of vaccination and CD4 T cells after COVID-19. As for the study in general: Convalescent persons amounted to six males plus four females, two of whom were Hispanic. Vaccination of participants consisted of two doses of either BNT162b2 or mRNA-1273 vaccine. Whole-study results and caveats: Spike mono-reactivity applied to 304 of 307 vaccine-specific clones detected in convalescent patients.

Sequencing of DNA taken from cultured CD4+ T cells relied on the Oncomine TCR Beta short-read assay. TCRdb re-called the PCR reads through MiXCR, storing one row per CDR3 protein. Found here are approximately 12,000 distinct CDR3 sequences, around 48% of them singletons; the top ten hold roughly 15%. There are 13 residues in the CDR3. Germline CDR1 SGHTA, CDR2 FQGNSA. Trimming pared 0 bases from V and 4 bases from J, leaving 6 bases between. As to treatment: approximately 9-day PBMC culture with coronavirus spike peptide pools or control peptides (ViraFEST assay). This clonotype showed up just a few times. Its antigen remains unknown.

The J gene is TRBJ2-5, the V gene TRBV7-2, with a tentative D call TRBD2 (5 bases). The receptor was isolated from a human donor who had recovered from COVID-19. Input material: CD4+ T cells from blood, cultured in vitro. Written as DNA, the CDR3 is TGTGCCAGCAGCTTAGCGAGCGGAGAGACCCAGTACTTC. Amino acids: CASSLASGETQYF.